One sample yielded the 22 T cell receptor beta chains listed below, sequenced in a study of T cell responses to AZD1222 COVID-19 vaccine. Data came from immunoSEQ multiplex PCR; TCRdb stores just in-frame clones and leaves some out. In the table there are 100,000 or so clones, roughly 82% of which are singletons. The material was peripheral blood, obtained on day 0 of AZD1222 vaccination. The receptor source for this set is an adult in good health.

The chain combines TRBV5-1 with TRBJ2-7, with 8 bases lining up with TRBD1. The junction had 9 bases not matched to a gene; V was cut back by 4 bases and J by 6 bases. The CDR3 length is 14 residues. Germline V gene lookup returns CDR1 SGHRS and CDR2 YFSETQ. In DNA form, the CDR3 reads TGCGCCAGCAGCGGAGGACAGGGACCAATCGAGCAGTACTTC. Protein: CASSGGQGPIEQYF.

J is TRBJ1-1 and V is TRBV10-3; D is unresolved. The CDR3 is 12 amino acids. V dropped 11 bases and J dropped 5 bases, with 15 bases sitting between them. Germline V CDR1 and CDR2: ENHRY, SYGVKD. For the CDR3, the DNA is TGTGCCGGCCGGACGGACGGGACTGAAGCTTTCTTT. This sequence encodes CAGRTDGTEAFF.

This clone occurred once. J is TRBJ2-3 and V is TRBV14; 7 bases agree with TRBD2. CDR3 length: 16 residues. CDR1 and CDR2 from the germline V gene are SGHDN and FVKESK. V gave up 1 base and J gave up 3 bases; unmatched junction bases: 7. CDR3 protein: CASSQGDYPMTDTQYF. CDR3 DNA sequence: TGTGCCAGCAGCCAAGGGGACTACCCCATGACAGATACGCAGTATTTT.

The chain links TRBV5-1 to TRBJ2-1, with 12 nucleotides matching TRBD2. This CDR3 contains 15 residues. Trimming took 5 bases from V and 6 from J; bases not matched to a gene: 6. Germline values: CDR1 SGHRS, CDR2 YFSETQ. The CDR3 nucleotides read TGCGCCAGCAGACCACTAGCGGGGGGCCCCAATGAGCAGTTCTTC. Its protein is CASRPLAGGPNEQFF.

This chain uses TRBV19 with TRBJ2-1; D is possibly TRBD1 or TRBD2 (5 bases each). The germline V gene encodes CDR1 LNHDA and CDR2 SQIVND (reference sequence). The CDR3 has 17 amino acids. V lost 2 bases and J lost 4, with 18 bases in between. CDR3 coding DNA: TGTGCCAGTAGTATAAGATTCAGGGAATGGGAGTACAATGAGCAGTTCTTC. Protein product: CASSIRFREWEYNEQFF.

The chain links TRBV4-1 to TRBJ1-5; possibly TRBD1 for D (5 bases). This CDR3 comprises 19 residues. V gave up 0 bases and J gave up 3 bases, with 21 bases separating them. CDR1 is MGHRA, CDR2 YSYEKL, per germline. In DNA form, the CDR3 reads TGCGCCAGCAGCCAAGAATTTAGGCAAGGGCTAGGGACCAATCAGCCCCAGCATTTT. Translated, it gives CASSQEFRQGLGTNQPQHF.

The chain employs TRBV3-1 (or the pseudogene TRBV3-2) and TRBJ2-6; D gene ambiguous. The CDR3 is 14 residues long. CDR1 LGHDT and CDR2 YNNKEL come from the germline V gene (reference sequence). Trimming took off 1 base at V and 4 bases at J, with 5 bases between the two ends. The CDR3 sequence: CASSQVRGANVLTF. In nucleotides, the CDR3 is TGTGCCAGCAGCCAAGTCCGAGGGGCCAACGTCCTGACTTTC.

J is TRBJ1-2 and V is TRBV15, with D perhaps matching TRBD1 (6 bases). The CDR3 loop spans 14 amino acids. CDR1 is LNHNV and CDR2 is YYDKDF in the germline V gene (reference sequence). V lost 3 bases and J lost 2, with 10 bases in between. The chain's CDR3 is CATSRIRGNYGYTF. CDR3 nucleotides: TGTGCCACCAGCAGGATCAGGGGAAACTATGGCTACACCTTC. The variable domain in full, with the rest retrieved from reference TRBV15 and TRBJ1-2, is DAMVIQNPRYQVTQFGKPVTLSCSQTLNHNVMYWYQQKSSQAPKLLFHYYDKDFNNEADTPDNFQSRRPNTSFCFLDIRSPGLGDTAMYLCATSRIRGNYGYTFGSGTRLTVV.

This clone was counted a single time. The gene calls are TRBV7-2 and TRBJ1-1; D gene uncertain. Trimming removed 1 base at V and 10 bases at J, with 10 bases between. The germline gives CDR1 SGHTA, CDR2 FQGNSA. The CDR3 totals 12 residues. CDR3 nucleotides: TGTGCCAGCAGCTTAGTGAACGGAGGAGCTTTCTTT. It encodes CASSLVNGGAFF.

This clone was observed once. In DNA, the CDR3 is TGTGCCAGCGGATTCACGCCCCGGGGTGAAGCTTTCTTT. This gives the protein CASGFTPRGEAFF. The V call is TRBV12-3 or TRBV12-4, the J call TRBJ1-1; D unclear. Trimming took off 8 bases at V and 7 bases at J, with 17 bases between the two ends. There are 13 residues in the CDR3.

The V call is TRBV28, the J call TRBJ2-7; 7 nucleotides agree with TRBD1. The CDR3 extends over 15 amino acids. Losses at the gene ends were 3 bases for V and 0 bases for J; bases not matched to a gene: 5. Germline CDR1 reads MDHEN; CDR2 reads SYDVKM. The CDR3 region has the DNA TGTGCCAGCAGTTTCCTCTGGGACAGCTCCTACGAGCAGTACTTC. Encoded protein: CASSFLWDSSYEQYF. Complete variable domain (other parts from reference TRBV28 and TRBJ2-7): DVKVTQSSRYLVKRTGEKVFLECVQDMDHENMFWYRQDPGLGLRLIYFSYDVKMKEKGDIPEGYSVSREKKERFSLILESASTNQTSMYLCASSFLWDSSYEQYFGPGTRLTVT.

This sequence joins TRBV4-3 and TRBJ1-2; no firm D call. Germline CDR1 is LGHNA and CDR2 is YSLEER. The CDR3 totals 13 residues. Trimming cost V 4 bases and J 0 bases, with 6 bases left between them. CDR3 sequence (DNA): TGCGCCAGCAGCCGCGGGGCTAACTATGGCTACACCTTC. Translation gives CASSRGANYGYTF.

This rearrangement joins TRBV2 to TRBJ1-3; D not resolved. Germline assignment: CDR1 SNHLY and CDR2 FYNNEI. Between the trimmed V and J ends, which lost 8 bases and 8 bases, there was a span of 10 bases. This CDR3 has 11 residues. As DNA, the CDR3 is TGTGCCAGCGGAGGGAAGGACACCATATATTTT. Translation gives CASGGKDTIYF.

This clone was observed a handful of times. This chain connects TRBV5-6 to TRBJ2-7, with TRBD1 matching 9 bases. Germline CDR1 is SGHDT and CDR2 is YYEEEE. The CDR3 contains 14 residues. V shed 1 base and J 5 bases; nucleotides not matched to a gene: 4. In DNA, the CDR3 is TGTGCCAGCAGCTTGCGGGACAGGGTCGACGAGCAGTACTTC. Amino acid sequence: CASSLRDRVDEQYF.

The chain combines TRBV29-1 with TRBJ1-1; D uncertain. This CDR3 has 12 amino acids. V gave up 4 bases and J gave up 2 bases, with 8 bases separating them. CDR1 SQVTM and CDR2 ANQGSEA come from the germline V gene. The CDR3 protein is CSVVKSNTEAFF. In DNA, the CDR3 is TGCAGCGTTGTAAAGTCAAACACTGAAGCTTTCTTT.

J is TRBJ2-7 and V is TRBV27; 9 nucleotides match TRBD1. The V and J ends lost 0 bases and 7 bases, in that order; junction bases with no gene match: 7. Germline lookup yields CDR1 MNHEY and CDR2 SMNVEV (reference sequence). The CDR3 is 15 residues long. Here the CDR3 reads CASSLSRGQGREQYF. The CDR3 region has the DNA TGTGCCAGCAGTTTATCGAGGGGACAGGGACGGGAGCAGTACTTC.

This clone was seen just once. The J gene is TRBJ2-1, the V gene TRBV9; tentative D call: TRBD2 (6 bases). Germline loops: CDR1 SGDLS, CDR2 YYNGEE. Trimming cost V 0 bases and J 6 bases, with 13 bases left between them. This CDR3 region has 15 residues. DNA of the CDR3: TGTGCCAGCAGCGTAGACGACGGAGGGGTCAATGAGCAGTTCTTC. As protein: CASSVDDGGVNEQFF.

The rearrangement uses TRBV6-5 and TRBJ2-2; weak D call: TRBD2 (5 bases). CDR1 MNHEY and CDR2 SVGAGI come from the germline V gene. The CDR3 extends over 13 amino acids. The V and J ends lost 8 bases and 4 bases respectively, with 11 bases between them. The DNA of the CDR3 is TGTGCCAGCGGCCAGAGGGTCACCGGGGAGCTGTTTTTT. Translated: CASGQRVTGELFF.

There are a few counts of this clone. For the CDR3, the DNA is TGTGCCAGCTCACCAAACGCAGGGAACAGAAACACCATATATTTT. Amino acid sequence: CASSPNAGNRNTIYF. J is TRBJ1-3 and V is TRBV18, with D perhaps matching TRBD1 (5 bases). This CDR3 has 15 residues. CDR1 KGHSH and CDR2 LQKENI come from the germline V gene. With 2 bases removed from V and 5 bases from J, the gap between germline ends came to 13 bases.

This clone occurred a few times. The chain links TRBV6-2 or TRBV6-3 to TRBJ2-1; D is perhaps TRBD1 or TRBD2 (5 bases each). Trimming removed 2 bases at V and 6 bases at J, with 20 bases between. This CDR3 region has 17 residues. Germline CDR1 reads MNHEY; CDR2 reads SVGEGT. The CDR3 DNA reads TGTGCCAGCAGTTACCTTCCCAGAGGGGTGGGGAGCAATGAGCAGTTCTTC. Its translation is CASSYLPRGVGSNEQFF.

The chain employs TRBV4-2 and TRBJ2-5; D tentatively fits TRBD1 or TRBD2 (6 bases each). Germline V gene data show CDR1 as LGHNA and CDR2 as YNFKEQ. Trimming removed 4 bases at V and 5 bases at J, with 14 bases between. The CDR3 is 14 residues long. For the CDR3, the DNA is TGTGCCAGCAGCCCCTCATGGGGGGCTGAGACCCAGTACTTC. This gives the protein CASSPSWGAETQYF.

The CDR3 nucleotides read TGCGCCAGCAGCCAAGGGTTCTCTGGAAACACCATATATTTT. It translates to CASSQGFSGNTIYF. This chain uses TRBV4-3 with TRBJ1-3, with no clear D. V shed 1 base and J shed 0 bases, with 4 bases lying between them. The CDR3 is 14 residues long. Germline V gene data show CDR1 as LGHNA and CDR2 as YSLEER.